This TCR beta chain was recorded in a study of blood T cell repertoires in COVID-19. Study at large: Sites across the United States, Italy and Spain contributed samples from acute and convalescent COVID-19. From T cells, B-cell-depleted T cells, or PBMCs came the material, which was cDNA or gDNA.

The CDR3 spans 16 residues. With 0 bases clipped from V and 2 bases from J, the junction kept 2 bases outside the gene matches. Germline lookup yields CDR1 LGHNA and CDR2 YSLEER. Authors' analysis steps: Amplifying reference gene primers gave estimates of nucleated cell counts. The data were produced by immunoSEQ multiplex PCR, yet TCRdb's version contains in-frame clones alone and is incomplete. V, J and clone size are taken as reported in that table, and D and trimming were inferred from the DNA itself. The table lists about 62,000 clones, 80% to 90% of them singletons. Seattle's enrolled individuals joined amid active infection and were then monitored longitudinally.

The sequence was collected from a woman between 55 and 75 years old with COVID-19, enrolled during active disease. Material: peripheral blood. The chain joins TRBV4-3 to TRBJ2-1; 9 bases are shared with TRBD2. The CDR3 nucleotides are TGCGCCAGCAGCCAAGATGCTAGCGGGACCTACAATGAGCAGTTCTTC. This sequence encodes CASSQDASGTYNEQFF.